This T cell receptor (beta chain) is from a study of T cells in localized non-small cell lung cancer. Details on this clone: What it binds is not known.

General study results and limits: Higher T cell density in the blood was associated with longer overall survival, whereas higher adjacent-lung clonality associated with shorter survival. Uninvolved adjacent lung had higher T cell clonality than tumor and all other tissues. Appearance in adjacent lung was seen for a median around 60 of the top 100 tumor clones.

Here immunoSEQ multiplex PCR was the method, and the copy in TCRdb shows in-frame clones only, minus some. The repertoire has roughly 34,000 clones, 87% of them found once; the top ten carry less than 20%. V shed 1 base and J 7 bases; nucleotides not matched to a gene: 6. The germline V gene has CDR1 SGHNT and CDR2 YENEEA. The CDR3 runs to 14 residues. This receptor was obtained from a man aged 35 to 70 with stage III lung adenocarcinoma. The rearrangement uses TRBV11-3 and TRBJ2-7, with 8 bases aligning to TRBD1. Source: peripheral blood mononuclear cells, taken before any cancer treatment. CDR3 residues: CASSLVRQGREQYF. CDR3 nucleotide sequence: TGTGCCAGCAGCTTAGTACGACAGGGGAGAGAGCAGTACTTC. The full variable domain, its missing parts supplied by reference TRBV11-3 and TRBJ2-7, is EAGVVQSPRYKIIEKKQPVAFWCNPISGHNTLYWYLQNLGQGPELLIRYENEEAVDDSQLPKDRFSAERLKGVDSTLKIQPAELGDSAVYLCASSLVRQGREQYFGPGTRLTVT.